The 4 T cell receptor beta chains below were found in one sample sequenced in a study of cytomegalovirus exposure and HLA in healthy donors. PCR primers comprised 60 Vbeta and 13 Jbeta primers. Produced via immunoSEQ multiplex PCR; TCRdb's table is partial and in-frame only. Altogether about 190,000 clones are present, 81% being singletons, with the ten largest covering around 3.9%. Specimen: PBMCs. These receptors were collected from a man between 45 and 60 years old in good health and CMV-seronegative.

This chain joins TRBV5-1 and TRBJ1-2; D may be TRBD1 (6 bases). Germline V lookup: CDR1 SGHRS, CDR2 YFSETQ. Trimming took 6 bases from V and 1 from J, leaving 10 bases between them. This CDR3 spans 13 amino acids. CDR3 region: CASTQGLNYGYTF. The CDR3 DNA sequence: TGCGCCAGCACACAGGGCCTTAACTATGGCTACACCTTC.

This chain uses TRBV10-1 with TRBJ2-7; D gene uncertain. Germline lookup yields CDR1 WNHNN and CDR2 SYGVQD (reference sequence). V was pared by 2 bases and J by 5 bases, with 13 bases between. This CDR3 region has 14 residues. Here the CDR3 DNA reads TGCGCCAGCAGTGAGGGCAGTCTAGTCCACGAGCAGTACTTC. Translating gives CASSEGSLVHEQYF.

This rearrangement joins TRBV9 to TRBJ1-3; D is ambiguous. Germline lookup yields CDR1 SGDLS and CDR2 YYNGEE. Trimming cost V 7 bases and J 9 bases, with 17 bases left between them. This CDR3 contains 13 residues. CDR3 bases: TGTGCCAGCTCTAAGAGGCCCGGCGGCACCATATATTTT. Amino acid sequence: CASSKRPGGTIYF. Together with reference TRBV9 and TRBJ1-3, the CDR3 gives the full variable domain: DSGVTQTPKHLITATGQRVTLRCSPRSGDLSVYWYQQSLDQGLQFLIQYYNGEERAKGNILERFSAQQFPDLHSELNLSSLELGDSALYFCASSKRPGGTIYFGEGSWLTVV.

A remark on this clone: Compared with germline, one end of the junction differs, possibly owing to a read error. J is TRBJ1-3 and V is TRBV14; a possible D gene is TRBD1 (5 bases). Per germline, CDR1 SGHDN and CDR2 FVKESK. The CDR3 totals 16 residues. CDR3 loop: CASSPGGAHSGNTMDF. DNA of the CDR3: TGTGCCAGCAGCCCCGGCGGGGCCCACTCTGGAAACACCATGGATTTT.